Included here is one T cell receptor beta chain sequence, with context. As yet, its antigen is unknown. Related graft donors supplied nonmyeloablative bone marrow transplants, and mixed chimerism was transient. This entry belongs to a study of Tregs in tolerant kidney transplant recipients. Study observations and caveats: Nucleotide sequences could not be compared across some patients' samples due to primer changes.

Only in-frame clones appear in the TCRdb table, and some are missing; sequencing was by immunoSEQ multiplex PCR. The sample holds 40,000 to 50,000 clones, approximately 90% seen once. This sequence was found in a human patient who received a combined kidney and bone marrow transplant. Some T cells may arise from the graft donor. The sequences come from CD8+ T cells from blood (PBMCs), collected 12 months after the transplant.

The CDR3 sequence: CATSRQTSYEQYF. The CDR3 DNA follows: TGTGCCACCAGCAGACAGACTAGCTACGAGCAGTACTTC. The rearrangement joins TRBV15 to TRBJ2-7; weak D call: TRBD2 (6 bases). Germline assignment: CDR1 LNHNV and CDR2 YYDKDF (reference sequence). This CDR3 is 13 amino acids long. Trimming removed 2 bases at V and 3 bases at J, with 8 bases between.